Many counts were recorded for the clone carrying this TCR beta chain. Its target is not known. The data stem from a study of regulatory T cells in long-lasting Graves disease. The time point was: newly diagnosed GD, antithyroid drugs for less than 3 months. From RNA extracted from PBMCs, the TCR library was made. Looked up from germline, CDR1 is SQVTM and CDR2 is ANQGSEA. The CDR3 is made up of 11 amino acids. V was cut by 3 bases and J by 6 bases, with 9 bases left in between. HTBI primers from iRepertoire and Arm-PCR of CDR3 regions yielded the TCR beta libraries. TCRdb fed the multiplex PCR reads into MiXCR, producing one record per CDR3 protein. Among 400,000 to 500,000 distinct CDR3 sequences, about a sixth were seen once, and the ten largest hold about 25%. Study-wide findings and caveats: Those with persistent Graves' had less TCR diversity than newly diagnosed patients.

Separately, the same data were catalogued under a study of T cells in Graves' hyperthyroidism and ophthalmopathy. That source notes: Patients between 18 and 65 years old had hyperthyroidism, newly diagnosed and lasting under 2 months. RT-PCR in the first round (using the HTBI primer set) targeted the TCR CDR3. Blood also showed most of the thyroid clonotypes that were expanded above 0.001.

The sample here was peripheral blood mononuclear cells (PBMCs), taken at new diagnosis, from a patient treated with antithyroid drugs. The chain joins TRBV29-1 to TRBJ2-7; a weak D match, TRBD1 (6 bases). This TCR was sampled from a woman between 18 and 30 years old with Graves disease. CDR3 in DNA: TGCAGCGTTGACAGGGGACGCGAGCAGTACTTC. Residues: CSVDRGREQYF.